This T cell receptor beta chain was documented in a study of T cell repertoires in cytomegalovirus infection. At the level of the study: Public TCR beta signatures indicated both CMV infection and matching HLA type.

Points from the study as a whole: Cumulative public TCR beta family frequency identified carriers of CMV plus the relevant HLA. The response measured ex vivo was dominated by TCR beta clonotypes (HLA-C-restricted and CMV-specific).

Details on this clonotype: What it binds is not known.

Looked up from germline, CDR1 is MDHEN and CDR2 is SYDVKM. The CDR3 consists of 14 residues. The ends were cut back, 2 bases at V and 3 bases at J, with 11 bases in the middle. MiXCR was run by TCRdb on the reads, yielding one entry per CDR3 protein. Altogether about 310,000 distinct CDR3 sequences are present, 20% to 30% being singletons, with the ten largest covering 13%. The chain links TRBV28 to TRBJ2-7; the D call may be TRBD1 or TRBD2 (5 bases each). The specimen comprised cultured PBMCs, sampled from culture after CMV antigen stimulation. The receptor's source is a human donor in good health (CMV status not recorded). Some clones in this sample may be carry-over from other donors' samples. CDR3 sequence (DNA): TGTGCCAGCAGTTTACGGGGCTCGCGCTACGAGCAGTACTTC. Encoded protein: CASSLRGSRYEQYF.